Listed below are T cell receptor beta chains from one sample, sequenced in a study of T cell repertoires in cytomegalovirus infection. TCRdb reprocessed the reads via MiXCR and lists one record per CDR3 protein. The sample consists of about 600,000 distinct CDR3 sequences, 24% of them appearing once. Sequencing input: CD8+ T cells from PBMCs. Receptors were obtained from a human donor in good health (CMV status not recorded). Some clones in this sample may be carry-over from other donors' samples. CDR3s include the opening cysteine and the closing phenylalanine or tryptophan. The D gene is left open where the match is weak. Not every row has a clone size; where given, it reads once, few, many or a size class.

V gene: TRBV27
clone size: -
D gene: -
J gene: TRBJ2-3
CDR3 DNA: TGTGCCAGCAGTTTCCGGACAGGACTAGGGCTCTACACAGATACGCAGTATTTT
CDR3 protein: CASSFRTGLGLYTDTQYF

V gene: TRBV7-6
clone size: many
D gene: -
J gene: TRBJ1-2
CDR3 DNA: TGTGCCAGCAGCTTAAATCCGCTCTCATATGGCTACACCTTC
CDR3 protein: CASSLNPLSYGYTF

V gene: TRBV7-8
clone size: many
D gene: -
J gene: TRBJ2-7
CDR3 DNA: TGTGCCAGCAGCTTAGCTCCTTACTACGAGCAGTACTTC
CDR3 protein: CASSLAPYYEQYF

V gene: TRBV6-2/TRBV6-3
clone size: many
D gene: TRBD2
J gene: TRBJ2-1
CDR3 DNA: TGTGCCAGCAGTTACGGAGCGGGGTATAATGAGCAGTTCTTC
CDR3 protein: CASSYGAGYNEQFF

V gene: TRBV25-1
clone size: -
D gene: -
J gene: TRBJ2-5
CDR3 DNA: TGTGCCAGCAGGCGGGACGGATCCCAAGAGACCCAGTACTTC
CDR3 protein: CASRRDGSQETQYF

V gene: TRBV7-2
clone size: many
D gene: TRBD1
J gene: TRBJ1-1
CDR3 DNA: TGTGCCAGCAGCTCTCCCCAGGGGGGGGCGCGGACTGAAGCTTTCTTT
CDR3 protein: CASSSPQGGARTEAFF

V gene: TRBV7-9
clone size: few
D gene: TRBD1
J gene: TRBJ1-2
CDR3 DNA: TGTGCCAGCAGCTTAATGGGACAGGGGCCTTCAAACGATGGCTACACCTTC
CDR3 protein: CASSLMGQGPSNDGYTF

V gene: TRBV28
clone size: few
D gene: -
J gene: TRBJ2-7
CDR3 DNA: TGTGCCAGCAGTTTTATAGGCAGGACCTACCCCTACGAGCAGTACTTC
CDR3 protein: CASSFIGRTYPYEQYF

V gene: TRBV6-1
clone size: many
D gene: -
J gene: TRBJ2-1
CDR3 DNA: TGTGTCTCGGGGGTGAGCTCCTACAATGAGCAGTTCTTC
CDR3 protein: CVSGVSSYNEQFF

V gene: TRBV24-1
clone size: -
D gene: -
J gene: TRBJ2-1
CDR3 DNA: TGTGCCACCAGTGACTCCACCGGGGTCTGGCAGTTCTTC
CDR3 protein: CATSDSTGVWQFF

V gene: TRBV7-9
clone size: many
D gene: -
J gene: TRBJ1-1
CDR3 DNA: TGTGCCAGCAGCGAGAGCAGGAGCGGGAGCACTGAAGCTTTCTTT
CDR3 protein: CASSESRSGSTEAFF

V gene: TRBV6-2/TRBV6-3
clone size: -
D gene: TRBD1
J gene: TRBJ2-1
CDR3 DNA: TGTGCCAGCAGTTACGAAGGGACAGGGTACAATGAGCAGTTCTTC
CDR3 protein: CASSYEGTGYNEQFF

V gene: TRBV5-5
clone size: -
D gene: -
J gene: TRBJ2-7
CDR3 DNA: TGTGCCAGCAGACTCTCCGGGCCGCAAACACTCCACGAGCAGTACTTC
CDR3 protein: CASRLSGPQTLHEQYF

V gene: TRBV6-1
clone size: -
D gene: TRBD1
J gene: TRBJ1-4
CDR3 DNA: TGTGCCAGCAGTCACAGGGGGCGGAAGGAAAAACTGTTTTTT
CDR3 protein: CASSHRGRKEKLFF

V gene: TRBV7-9
clone size: -
D gene: TRBD1
J gene: TRBJ1-1
CDR3 DNA: TGTGCCAGCAGCCCCTTAGGCGGGACAGCTAACACTGAAGCTTTCTTT
CDR3 protein: CASSPLGGTANTEAFF

V gene: TRBV6-5
clone size: -
D gene: -
J gene: TRBJ2-2
CDR3 DNA: TGTGCCAGCAGTGACTCGACGGACACCGGGGAGCTGTTTTTT
CDR3 protein: CASSDSTDTGELFF

V gene: TRBV7-6
clone size: -
D gene: -
J gene: TRBJ2-3
CDR3 DNA: TGTGCCAGCAGACCCAAGACCTCTAGCACAGATACGCAGTATTTT
CDR3 protein: CASRPKTSSTDTQYF

V gene: TRBV7-9
clone size: few
D gene: -
J gene: TRBJ1-5
CDR3 DNA: TGTGCCAGCAGCTTGGGAACAGTCAGAAGCAATCAGCCCCAGCATTTT
CDR3 protein: CASSLGTVRSNQPQHF

V gene: TRBV19
clone size: -
D gene: -
J gene: TRBJ1-5
CDR3 DNA: TGTGCCAGTAGTATACTCGGGGATAGCAATCAGCCCCAGCATTTT
CDR3 protein: CASSILGDSNQPQHF

V gene: TRBV12-3/TRBV12-4
clone size: many
D gene: -
J gene: TRBJ1-2
CDR3 DNA: TGTGCCAGCAACCGAGCCGCGAACTATGGCTACACCTTC
CDR3 protein: CASNRAANYGYTF

V gene: TRBV12-3/TRBV12-4
clone size: -
D gene: TRBD1
J gene: TRBJ1-2
CDR3 DNA: TGTGCCAGCAGTCCCTTCACCGGGACAGCTTTACGGGGCTACACCTTC
CDR3 protein: CASSPFTGTALRGYTF

V gene: TRBV5-1
clone size: -
D gene: TRBD2
J gene: TRBJ2-1
CDR3 DNA: TGCGCCAGCAGCTTGAGCGGGGGGATCAATGAGCAGTTCTTC
CDR3 protein: CASSLSGGINEQFF

V gene: TRBV12-3/TRBV12-4
clone size: -
D gene: -
J gene: TRBJ1-4
CDR3 DNA: TGTGCCAGCAGTTTTATACCGGGATCCCGGGGAACTAATGAAAAACTGTTTTTT
CDR3 protein: CASSFIPGSRGTNEKLFF

V gene: TRBV20-1
clone size: -
D gene: -
J gene: TRBJ1-1
CDR3 DNA: TGCAGTGCTAGAGATCTTCCACGTCAGCGGAACACTGAAGCTTTCTTT
CDR3 protein: CSARDLPRQRNTEAFF

V gene: TRBV29-1
clone size: -
D gene: -
J gene: TRBJ1-2
CDR3 DNA: TGCAGCGTCCGGGACAATGCCCCTCTCCACTATGGCTACACCTTC
CDR3 protein: CSVRDNAPLHYGYTF

V gene: TRBV15
clone size: few
D gene: -
J gene: TRBJ2-6
CDR3 DNA: TGTGCCACCAGCCCTTCTGAGGCCAACGTCCTGACTTTC
CDR3 protein: CATSPSEANVLTF

V gene: TRBV28
clone size: -
D gene: TRBD2
J gene: TRBJ2-3
CDR3 DNA: TGTGCCAGCAGCCCTTATAGCGGGGGGCCGAGCACAGATACGCAGTATTTT
CDR3 protein: CASSPYSGGPSTDTQYF

V gene: TRBV6-2/TRBV6-3
clone size: few
D gene: TRBD1
J gene: TRBJ2-2
CDR3 DNA: TGTGCCAGCCTACAGGGGGCTAACACCGGGGAGCTGTTTTTT
CDR3 protein: CASLQGANTGELFF

V gene: TRBV6-5
clone size: many
D gene: -
J gene: TRBJ1-5
CDR3 DNA: TGTGCCAGCAGTCCACGGGGGGGTCAGCCCCAGCATTTT
CDR3 protein: CASSPRGGQPQHF

V gene: TRBV27
clone size: few
D gene: TRBD1
J gene: TRBJ1-1
CDR3 DNA: TGTGCCAGCAGTTTATGGATTGACAGGGGGGAAGCTTTCTTT
CDR3 protein: CASSLWIDRGEAFF

V gene: TRBV28
clone size: -
D gene: -
J gene: TRBJ1-4
CDR3 DNA: TGTGCCAGCACCCAGGGGAGCATTCGGCCCCATGAAAGACTGTTTTTT
CDR3 protein: CASTQGSIRPHERLFF

V gene: TRBV4-2
clone size: many
D gene: TRBD2
J gene: TRBJ2-5
CDR3 DNA: TGTGCCAGCAGCCAAGAGCCTAGCGGGGGGGCAGAGACCCAGTACTTC
CDR3 protein: CASSQEPSGGAETQYF

V gene: TRBV7-6
clone size: -
D gene: TRBD2
J gene: TRBJ2-1
CDR3 DNA: TGTGCCAGCAGCTTCTTCGGGGGGGCCACCTACAATGAGCAGTTCTTC
CDR3 protein: CASSFFGGATYNEQFF

V gene: TRBV28
clone size: many
D gene: TRBD1
J gene: TRBJ1-5
CDR3 DNA: TGTGCCAGCAGCTTAGCGACAGGGGGTAATCAGCCCCAGCATTTT
CDR3 protein: CASSLATGGNQPQHF

V gene: TRBV6-2/TRBV6-3
clone size: -
D gene: -
J gene: TRBJ2-3
CDR3 DNA: TGTGCCAGCAGTCCACCGCCCCGCGGAGGCACAGATACGCAGTATTTT
CDR3 protein: CASSPPPRGGTDTQYF

V gene: TRBV27
clone size: -
D gene: -
J gene: TRBJ1-2
CDR3 DNA: TGTGCCAGCAGTTTAACCCGACAGTTCTATGGCTACACCTTC
CDR3 protein: CASSLTRQFYGYTF

V gene: TRBV14
clone size: many
D gene: -
J gene: TRBJ2-1
CDR3 DNA: TGTGCCAGCAGCCATCCCGCCGGACACCTTAACAATGAGCAGTTCTTC
CDR3 protein: CASSHPAGHLNNEQFF

V gene: TRBV7-3
clone size: many
D gene: -
J gene: TRBJ2-5
CDR3 DNA: TGTGCCAGCAGCCCCGGGGGCAGTTCGGAGACCCAGTACTTC
CDR3 protein: CASSPGGSSETQYF

V gene: TRBV2
clone size: -
D gene: TRBD1
J gene: TRBJ1-2
CDR3 DNA: TGTGCCAGCAGCCTAGACCGGGACAGGGGGAAGGCTGGCTACACCTTC
CDR3 protein: CASSLDRDRGKAGYTF

V gene: TRBV25-1
clone size: -
D gene: -
J gene: TRBJ1-4
CDR3 DNA: TGTGCCAGCAGTGGGGGCAGGCTTAATGAAAAACTGTTTTTT
CDR3 protein: CASSGGRLNEKLFF

V gene: TRBV2
clone size: many
D gene: TRBD1
J gene: TRBJ2-1
CDR3 DNA: TGTGCCAGCATTCCAAGGGGGCGTATTAACTATGAGCAGTTCTTC
CDR3 protein: CASIPRGRINYEQFF

V gene: TRBV7-2
clone size: many
D gene: -
J gene: TRBJ2-1
CDR3 DNA: TGTGCCAGCAGCTTAGCGGGGGGACGGTTAAATGAGCAGTTCTTC
CDR3 protein: CASSLAGGRLNEQFF

V gene: TRBV12-3/TRBV12-4
clone size: -
D gene: -
J gene: TRBJ2-7
CDR3 DNA: TGTGCCAGCAGTCCCTCCGGACAGGAGGGGGAGCAGTACTTC
CDR3 protein: CASSPSGQEGEQYF

V gene: TRBV20-1
clone size: few
D gene: TRBD2
J gene: TRBJ2-1
CDR3 DNA: TGCAGTGCTTACGATAGCGGGGGCTCCAATGAGCAGTTCTTC
CDR3 protein: CSAYDSGGSNEQFF

V gene: TRBV2
clone size: few
D gene: -
J gene: TRBJ1-4
CDR3 DNA: TGTGCCAGCAGTGATTACGAGACAGCTAATGAAAAACTGTTTTTT
CDR3 protein: CASSDYETANEKLFF

V gene: TRBV7-2
clone size: many
D gene: -
J gene: TRBJ2-1
CDR3 DNA: TGTGCCAGCAGCAACCCCTGGAGAGGATTTTACAATGAGCAGTTCTTC
CDR3 protein: CASSNPWRGFYNEQFF

V gene: TRBV7-8
clone size: many
D gene: -
J gene: TRBJ2-1
CDR3 DNA: TGTGCCAGCTCCTTTATCCGGGGCCCGAACAATGAGCAGTTCTTC
CDR3 protein: CASSFIRGPNNEQFF

V gene: TRBV7-9
clone size: few
D gene: -
J gene: TRBJ2-3
CDR3 DNA: TGTGCCAGCAGCTTTCCCCCCCCCCTTGATACGCAGTATTTT
CDR3 protein: CASSFPPPLDTQYF

V gene: TRBV7-8
clone size: many
D gene: -
J gene: TRBJ1-4
CDR3 DNA: TGTGCCAGCAGCTTAGTGTCAGGGGTGGAAAAACTGTTTTTT
CDR3 protein: CASSLVSGVEKLFF

V gene: TRBV7-9
clone size: -
D gene: -
J gene: TRBJ1-1
CDR3 DNA: TGTGCCAGCAGCTTAGAACGGGAAGCTTTCTTT
CDR3 protein: CASSLEREAFF

V gene: TRBV6-2/TRBV6-3
clone size: -
D gene: -
J gene: TRBJ2-3
CDR3 DNA: TGTGCCAGCAGGACCGGACTAATTCGAACAGATACGCAGTATTTT
CDR3 protein: CASRTGLIRTDTQYF

V gene: TRBV28
clone size: few
D gene: TRBD2
J gene: TRBJ2-3
CDR3 DNA: TGTGCCAGCAGTTTGGAGCGGGGATTCACAGATACGCAGTATTTT
CDR3 protein: CASSLERGFTDTQYF

V gene: TRBV7-9
clone size: many
D gene: -
J gene: TRBJ1-2
CDR3 DNA: TGTGCCAGCAGCTTAGGAACGGGGCCTTATGGCTACACCTTC
CDR3 protein: CASSLGTGPYGYTF

V gene: TRBV19
clone size: few
D gene: -
J gene: TRBJ1-4
CDR3 DNA: TGTGCCACTAGAGGATCAACTAATGAAAAACTGTTTTTT
CDR3 protein: CATRGSTNEKLFF

V gene: TRBV27
clone size: many
D gene: -
J gene: TRBJ2-3
CDR3 DNA: TGTGCCAGCAGTTTTTTGTCTAGCACAGATACGCAGTATTTT
CDR3 protein: CASSFLSSTDTQYF

V gene: TRBV13
clone size: -
D gene: -
J gene: TRBJ1-6
CDR3 DNA: TGTGCCAGCAGCTTAGGGCCAGATGGTAATTCACCCCTCCACTTT
CDR3 protein: CASSLGPDGNSPLHF

V gene: TRBV13
clone size: -
D gene: -
J gene: TRBJ2-1
CDR3 DNA: TGTGCCAGCAGTTCAGGTTTACCGGGCAATGAGCAGTTCTTC
CDR3 protein: CASSSGLPGNEQFF

V gene: TRBV28
clone size: few
D gene: -
J gene: TRBJ1-5
CDR3 DNA: TGTGCCAGCAGTCGAAGGGGGGCAGGACCTCAGCCCCAGCATTTT
CDR3 protein: CASSRRGAGPQPQHF

V gene: TRBV19
clone size: once
D gene: TRBD1
J gene: TRBJ1-2
CDR3 DNA: TGTGCCAGTAGTACCCTTACCGACGACAGGGGCAAATGGGGCTACACCTTC
CDR3 protein: CASSTLTDDRGKWGYTF

V gene: TRBV27
clone size: few
D gene: -
J gene: TRBJ2-1
CDR3 DNA: TGTGCCAGCAGTTTATCGCCAGTGGATGAGCAGTTCTTC
CDR3 protein: CASSLSPVDEQFF